The next 9 T cell receptor beta chains were all read from a single sample in a study of blood T cell repertoires in COVID-19. The repertoire was sequenced with immunoSEQ multiplex PCR; TCRdb's copy has only in-frame clones and lacks some. The sample gives fewer than 100,000 clones, roughly nine tenths of which show up once; about a sixth is in the top ten. The specimen was peripheral blood. The receptors come from an older man in a cohort sampled during active COVID-19.

V and J are TRBV4-1 and TRBJ1-6; D is uncertain. V was cut by 1 base and J by 5 bases, with 12 bases left in between. The germline gives CDR1 MGHRA, CDR2 YSYEKL. The CDR3 extends over 16 amino acids. The CDR3 reads CASSQGHGLNNSPLHF. The CDR3 nucleotides read TGCGCCAGCAGCCAAGGTCACGGGTTGAATAATTCACCCCTCCACTTT.

This chain joins TRBV11-2 and TRBJ2-3; 15 positions agree with TRBD2. Germline CDR1 is SGHAT and CDR2 is FQNNGV. Losses at the gene ends were 3 bases for V and 1 base for J; bases not matched to a gene: 5. CDR3 size: 18 residues. In DNA, the CDR3 is TGTGCCAGCAGCTTGGGACTAGCGGGGGGCGGGGGCACAGATACGCAGTATTTT. This codes for CASSLGLAGGGGTDTQYF.

V is TRBV5-1 and J is TRBJ2-2, with D perhaps matching TRBD2 (7 bases). CDR3 length: 15 amino acids. CDR1 and CDR2 from the germline V gene are SGHRS and YFSETQ. V lost 0 bases and J 7 bases, leaving 13 bases between the germline ends. The chain's CDR3 is CASSLARGASGELFF. The DNA for the CDR3 is TGCGCCAGCAGCTTGGCCCGGGGGGCTAGCGGGGAGCTGTTTTTT.

This rearrangement joins TRBV21-1 to TRBJ1-1. TRBV21-1 corresponds to a pseudogene. The CDR3 sequence is 15 residues long. The CDR3 protein is CASSLRPPPGTEAFF. The CDR3 region has the DNA TGTGCCAGCAGCCTGAGACCCCCCCCGGGCACTGAAGCTTTCTTT.

This clone was seen once. The chain couples TRBV19 to TRBJ2-3; D is uncertain. In germline, CDR1 is LNHDA, CDR2 SQIVND (reference sequence). Trimming stripped 5 bases from V and 4 bases from J, with 10 bases between. This CDR3 has 13 residues. CDR3 nucleotides: TGTGCCAGTAGTCGGCTAGACTCAGATACGCAGTATTTT. It codes for CASSRLDSDTQYF.

This sequence joins TRBV7-8 and TRBJ2-7; 8 bases fit TRBD1. Looked up from germline, CDR1 is SGHVS and CDR2 is FQNEAQ. The CDR3 spans 14 residues. After removal of 9 bases from V and 2 bases from J, the junction contained 9 bases not matched to a gene. CDR3 region: CASSRDRRTYEQYV. CDR3 nucleotides: TGTGCCAGTTCTAGGGACAGGCGAACCTACGAGCAGTACGTC.

The gene calls are TRBV12-3 or TRBV12-4 and TRBJ1-2; D remains ambiguous. There are 12 residues in the CDR3. Trimming stripped 3 bases from V and 6 bases from J, with 8 bases between. CDR3 residues: CASSFSSHGYTF. CDR3 in DNA: TGTGCCAGCAGTTTTTCAAGCCATGGCTACACCTTC.

The chain couples TRBV5-1 to TRBJ2-5; 7 bases fit TRBD1. The CDR3 totals 14 residues. Germline CDR1 reads SGHRS; CDR2 reads YFSETQ. The V and J ends lost 4 bases and 9 bases, in that order; junction bases with no gene match: 12. The CDR3 spells CASSKGTAQGAQYF. CDR3 nucleotides: TGCGCCAGCAGCAAGGGGACAGCTCAGGGGGCCCAGTACTTC.

The rearrangement joins TRBV6-2 or TRBV6-3 to TRBJ2-7; TRBD1 is a possible D gene (5 bases). Germline lookup yields CDR1 MNHEY and CDR2 SVGEGT. This CDR3 region has 11 residues. Trimming stripped 5 bases from V and 9 bases from J, with 11 bases between. CDR3 DNA sequence: TGTGCCAGCAGTCAGGGATCCGGGCAGTACTTC. Protein: CASSQGSGQYF.